Following are 15 T cell receptor beta chains from one sample sequenced in a study of shared clonotypes between healthy human individuals. Profiled with immunoSEQ multiplex PCR; TCRdb holds only in-frame clones, not every one. The table lists fewer than 1.8 million clones, around 98.5% of them singletons. Sequenced input: naive CD4+ T cells sorted from blood. Subset specified: CD45RA+ positively selected. The receptors were sampled from a man aged 30 to 39 in good health.

This chain uses TRBV7-2 with TRBJ2-7; TRBD1 matches at 7 bases. The trim removed 3 bases at V and 2 bases at J, leaving 4 bases unmatched. Germline values: CDR1 SGHTA, CDR2 FQGNSA. This CDR3 has 14 amino acids. DNA for the CDR3: TGTGCCAGCAGCTTTTGGGACAGAACCTACGAGCAGTACTTC. Translated, it gives CASSFWDRTYEQYF.

The chain recombines TRBV6-1 with TRBJ2-4; D remains ambiguous. The CDR3 sequence is 15 residues long. Trimming removed 1 base from V and 8 bases from J, with 15 bases in between. Germline CDR1 is MNHNS and CDR2 is SASEGT. The CDR3 sequence is CASSEVEWLEDIQYF. The CDR3 region has the DNA TGTGCCAGCAGTGAAGTAGAGTGGTTAGAGGACATTCAGTACTTC.

The gene calls are TRBV5-1 and TRBJ1-1; TRBD1 aligns across 8 bases. Trimming took 0 bases from V and 4 from J; bases not matched to a gene: 14. In germline, CDR1 is SGHRS, CDR2 YFSETQ. The CDR3 runs to 18 residues. CDR3 in DNA: TGCGCCAGCAGCTTGGCCCTAGGACAGGGCTTCTTAAGCACTGAAGCTTTCTTT. This codes for CASSLALGQGFLSTEAFF.

V usage is TRBV5-1 and J usage is TRBJ1-2; a possible D gene is TRBD1 (6 bases). The ends were cut back, 5 bases at V and 2 bases at J, with 22 bases in the middle. The CDR3 spans 17 residues. Looked up from germline, CDR1 is SGHRS and CDR2 is YFSETQ. In nucleotides, the CDR3 is TGCGCCAGCAGGGGGGCCTTGAAGGATGATCTCAACTATGGCTACACCTTC. It specifies CASRGALKDDLNYGYTF.

This sequence joins TRBV11-2 and TRBJ2-1; unclear D gene. The CDR3 has 15 residues. CDR1 and CDR2 (germline): SGHAT, FQNNGV. Trimming took 1 base from V and 5 from J, leaving 12 bases between them. The CDR3 DNA sequence: TGTGCCAGCAGCTTAGGACAAATTATCCACAATGAGCAGTTCTTC. Translation: CASSLGQIIHNEQFF.

Points on this clone: Within the sample, other DNA sequences also encode this same CDR3. This chain connects TRBV7-9 to TRBJ2-2, with D possibly being TRBD1 (5 bases). Trimming took off 8 bases at V and 6 bases at J, with 7 bases between the two ends. Germline values: CDR1 SEHNR, CDR2 FQNEAQ (reference sequence). This CDR3 is built from 11 residues. CDR3 loop: CASSRAGELFF. CDR3 coding DNA: TGTGCCAGCTCCAGGGCCGGGGAGCTGTTTTTT.

This chain connects TRBV7-6 to TRBJ2-1; 12 nucleotides line up with TRBD2. The CDR3 is made up of 15 amino acids. The germline gives CDR1 SGHVS, CDR2 FNYEAQ. With V trimmed by 1 base and J by 9 bases, 4 bases remained unmatched. The CDR3 coding sequence is TGTGCCAGCAGCTTAGGACTAGCGGGAGAGGGTGAGCAGTTCTTC. Translation gives CASSLGLAGEGEQFF.

The chain couples TRBV7-2 to TRBJ2-5; D uncertain. CDR3 size: 13 residues. Germline V lookup: CDR1 SGHTA, CDR2 FQGNSA. Trimming removed 5 bases from V and 9 bases from J, with 16 bases in between. This CDR3 reads CASSRSAELPQYF. CDR3 coding DNA: TGTGCCAGCAGCCGGTCCGCGGAGTTGCCCCAGTACTTC.

The rearrangement joins TRBV7-2 to TRBJ2-7, with TRBD1 identical over 8 bases. Trimming at V came to 4 bases and at J to 0 bases, leaving 8 bases not matched to a gene. The CDR3 is 16 amino acids. CDR1 and CDR2 from the germline V gene are SGHTA and FQGNSA. CDR3 sequence: CASSSLVGQGSYEQYF. In DNA, the CDR3 is TGTGCCAGCAGCTCACTCGTAGGACAGGGCTCCTACGAGCAGTACTTC.

The CDR3 region is CASSARPGAVEQYF. In DNA, the CDR3 is TGTGCCAGCAGCGCCCGCCCCGGGGCCGTCGAGCAGTACTTC. The V gene is TRBV9, the J gene TRBJ2-7; D may be TRBD1 or TRBD2 (5 bases each). V lost 3 bases and J lost 6, with 16 bases in between. The CDR3 has 14 amino acids. Germline V CDR1 and CDR2: SGDLS, YYNGEE.

The CDR3 DNA sequence: TGTGCCAGCAGGGAGGCAAGGGAAGATGGCTACACCTTC. Residues: CASREAREDGYTF. The genes are TRBV28 and TRBJ1-2; no definite D call. V lost 6 bases and J 6 bases, leaving 14 bases between the germline ends. The CDR3 has 13 amino acids. Germline CDR1 MDHEN, CDR2 SYDVKM.

DNA of the CDR3: TGCGCCAGCAGCCTCGCGGGACTAGCGGACAATGAGCAGTTCTTC. This codes for CASSLAGLADNEQFF. The rearrangement links TRBV4-3 to TRBJ2-1, with 11 positions matching TRBD2. The length of the CDR3 is 15 residues. Germline V gene data show CDR1 as LGHNA and CDR2 as YSLEER. After removal of 4 bases from V and 5 bases from J, the junction contained 4 bases not matched to a gene.

J is TRBJ1-5 and V is TRBV5-4; 7 bases are shared with TRBD1. The V segment lost 4 bases and the J segment 7 bases; nucleotides outside the gene matches: 8. Germline values: CDR1 SGHNT, CDR2 YYREEE (reference sequence). This CDR3 is 14 amino acids long. CDR3 DNA: TGTGCCAGCAGCGACAACAGGGGCGAGCAGCCCCAGCATTTT. As protein: CASSDNRGEQPQHF. The entire variable domain, with the rest obtained from reference TRBV5-4 and TRBJ1-5, is as follows: ETGVTQSPTHLIKTRGQQVTLRCSSQSGHNTVSWYQQALGQGPQFIFQYYREEENGRGNFPPRFSGLQFPNYSSELNVNALELDDSALYLCASSDNRGEQPQHFGDGTRLSIL.

As regards this clone: Other DNA sequences within the sample encode an identical CDR3. The rearrangement links TRBV7-9 to TRBJ2-7; D uncertain. Germline-derived CDR1 and CDR2 are SEHNR and FQNEAQ (reference sequence). Trimming took 1 base from V and 6 from J, leaving 4 bases between them. CDR3 length: 11 amino acids. The CDR3 bases are TGTGCCAGCAGCTTAGTTGCCGAGCAGTACTTC. Encoded protein: CASSLVAEQYF.

CDR3 in amino acids: CASSDSPRSGYTF. The CDR3 DNA reads as TGTGCCAGCAGTGATAGCCCCAGATCAGGCTACACCTTC. This chain connects TRBV2 to TRBJ1-2; D gene ambiguous. The CDR3 covers 13 residues. The ends were cut back, 3 bases at V and 8 bases at J, with 13 bases in the middle. Germline assignment: CDR1 SNHLY and CDR2 FYNNEI.